These 27 T cell receptor beta chains were all obtained from the same sample, sequenced in a study of blood T cells in healthy people across ages. Through a sample-barcoded 5' primer and a J-beta primer mix, a second PCR was run for roughly 6 to 11 cycles. TCRdb re-analysed the 5' RACE reads in MiXCR, keeping a single row per CDR3 protein. Found here are approximately 1.5 million distinct CDR3 sequences, roughly 32% of them singletons; the top ten hold about 11%. The specimen sequenced was blood. The receptors shown here come from a woman aged 30 to 39 in good health.

The V gene is TRBV19, the J gene TRBJ2-1; no clear D. The CDR3 length is 12 residues. Between the trimmed V and J ends, which lost 8 bases and 4 bases, there was a span of 9 bases. Germline V gene data show CDR1 as LNHDA and CDR2 as SQIVND (reference sequence). DNA of the CDR3: TGTGCCAGTCTGAGCTCGTACAATGAGCAGTTCTTC. As protein: CASLSSYNEQFF.

There are a few counts of this clonotype. CDR3 loop: CASSPGAVTYEQYF. CDR3 in DNA: TGCGCCAGCAGCCCGGGGGCAGTTACCTACGAGCAGTACTTC. The chain is built from TRBV5-1 and TRBJ2-7; possibly TRBD1 or TRBD2 for D (6 bases each). CDR3 length equals 14 residues. Trimming removed 4 bases from V and 2 bases from J, with 13 bases in between. Germline loops: CDR1 SGHRS, CDR2 YFSETQ.

For this clonotype: A much larger clone lies a single base off, so this may be a read error. V usage is TRBV7-3 and J usage is TRBJ1-6, with D possibly being TRBD1 (6 bases). Germline CDR1 is SGHTA and CDR2 is FQGTGA. The CDR3 extends over 14 amino acids. This CDR3 reads CASSLNGQYSPRHF. The CDR3 nucleotides are TGTGCCAGCAGCTTAAACGGACAGTATTCACCCCGCCACTTT. The full variable domain, its missing parts supplied by reference TRBV7-3 and TRBJ1-6, is GAGVSQTPSNKVTEKGKYVELRCDPISGHTALYWYRQSLGQGPEFLIYFQGTGAADDSGLPNDRFFAVRPEGSVSTLKIQRTERGDSAVYLCASSLNGQYSPRHFGNGTRLTVT.

The rearrangement joins TRBV6-2 or TRBV6-3 to TRBJ1-4; D is undetermined. This CDR3 has 14 residues. Germline CDR1 and CDR2: MNHEY and SVGEGT. V shed 5 bases and J shed 7 bases, with 14 bases lying between them. The CDR3 DNA is TGTGCCAGCAGTCCCAGTCCCGCTGGTGAAAAACTGTTTTTT. Its translation is CASSPSPAGEKLFF.

The gene calls are TRBV20-1 and TRBJ2-5; 8 bases agree with TRBD2. CDR3 length: 16 residues. CDR1 and CDR2 (germline): DFQATT, SNEGSKA (reference sequence). With 6 bases clipped from V and 5 bases from J, the junction kept 17 bases outside the gene matches. The CDR3 DNA is TGCAGTGCCCCGGCGGGGTTCGGGGGGGGCCTGGAGACCCAGTACTTC. Its translation is CSAPAGFGGGLETQYF.

This chain uses TRBV9 with TRBJ2-3, with TRBD2 matching over 7 bases. Trimming cost V 0 bases and J 4 bases; bases outside gene matches: 8. The CDR3 has 16 amino acids. The germline V gene has CDR1 SGDLS and CDR2 YYNGEE. The CDR3 DNA reads as TGTGCCAGCAGCGTAGATGGAGGCGGGGGACCAGATACGCAGTATTTT. It is translated as CASSVDGGGGPDTQYF.

J is TRBJ2-7 and V is TRBV7-6; 8 nucleotides line up with TRBD2. V shed 11 bases and J 2 bases; nucleotides not matched to a gene: 11. Germline V gene lookup returns CDR1 SGHVS and CDR2 FNYEAQ. This CDR3 spans 14 amino acids. The CDR3 sequence is CACGRAGDTYEQYF. In DNA, the CDR3 is TGTGCCTGCGGGCGAGCGGGAGATACCTACGAGCAGTACTTC.

On this clonotype itself: Being one base from a much bigger clone, this may be a read error. V and J are TRBV4-1 and TRBJ2-7, with unresolved D. V was shortened by 2 bases and J by 6 bases, with 29 bases between the two germline ends. Germline V gene sequence: CDR1 MGHRA, CDR2 YSYEKL. The CDR3 covers 19 residues. CDR3 DNA sequence: TGCGCCAGCAGCCAATTCCCACTTATAAACTGGTCGAGTCGTTCCGAGCAGTACTTC. Its translation: CASSQFPLINWSSRSEQYF.

The V gene is TRBV12-3 or TRBV12-4, the J gene TRBJ2-3; perhaps D is TRBD1 or TRBD2 (5 bases each). This CDR3 has 14 amino acids. The germline V and J ends were trimmed by 5 bases and 6 bases, with 15 bases remaining between them. This CDR3 is CASSDRGPGDTQYF. The CDR3 DNA reads TGTGCCAGCAGTGACCGGGGACCGGGGGATACGCAGTATTTT.

This clonotype was found a few times. The V gene is TRBV5-1, the J gene TRBJ2-3; no clear D. In germline, CDR1 is SGHRS, CDR2 YFSETQ. V was cut by 0 bases and J by 5 bases, with 10 bases left in between. The CDR3 has 14 residues. CDR3 sequence (DNA): TGCGCCAGCAGCTTGGCCTCCGTCCGAGATACGCAGTATTTT. Residues: CASSLASVRDTQYF.

The V call is TRBV20-1, the J call TRBJ1-6, with D tentatively TRBD1 (5 bases). The CDR3 loop spans 16 amino acids. Looked up from germline, CDR1 is DFQATT and CDR2 is SNEGSKA (reference sequence). Trimming took off 5 bases at V and 6 bases at J, with 20 bases between the two ends. CDR3 DNA: TGCAGTGCTCAAAGTCCGACGGGGACCTCTAATTCACCCCTCCACTTT. The encoded protein is CSAQSPTGTSNSPLHF.

The chain employs TRBV5-1 and TRBJ2-7; either TRBD1 or TRBD2 may supply D (5 bases each). The germline V gene has CDR1 SGHRS and CDR2 YFSETQ. This CDR3 comprises 14 residues. V lost 3 bases and J 3 bases, leaving 13 bases between the germline ends. The CDR3 region is CASSSSGRIYEQYF. The CDR3 region has the DNA TGCGCCAGCAGCTCCTCGGGACGGATCTACGAGCAGTACTTC.

This clonotype was recorded many times. The rearrangement joins TRBV7-2 to TRBJ2-7, with no clear D. V dropped 4 bases and J dropped 6 bases, with 10 bases sitting between them. Germline-derived CDR1 and CDR2 are SGHTA and FQGNSA. The CDR3 is 12 amino acids. CDR3 coding DNA: TGTGCCAGCAGCTCCACCGGGCGCGAGCAGTACTTC. It translates to CASSSTGREQYF.

This clonotype was seen a handful of times. The chain uses TRBV12-3 or TRBV12-4 and TRBJ2-1; 7 nucleotides agree with TRBD2. With V trimmed by 5 bases and J by 0 bases, 7 bases remained unmatched. This CDR3 region has 16 residues. CDR3 nucleotides: TGTGCCAGCAGTCCTGGAGCGGGGCCCTCCTACAATGAGCAGTTCTTC. Its protein is CASSPGAGPSYNEQFF.

The rearrangement links TRBV9 to TRBJ1-6; 11 bases are a match to TRBD1. Germline CDR1 and CDR2: SGDLS and YYNGEE. V shed 3 bases and J 9 bases; nucleotides not matched to a gene: 5. The CDR3 has 15 amino acids. This CDR3 is CASSATGTGGSPLHF. The DNA for the CDR3 is TGTGCCAGCAGCGCTACCGGGACAGGGGGTTCACCCCTCCACTTT.

This clonotype was seen more than once but under ten times. The gene calls are TRBV3-1 and TRBJ2-7; 9 bases fit TRBD2. From germline, CDR1 is LGHDT and CDR2 YNNKEL (reference sequence). The V and J ends lost 1 base and 7 bases, in that order; junction bases with no gene match: 14. The CDR3 consists of 17 residues. The CDR3: CASSQVFMAGLAWEQYF. The CDR3 region has the DNA TGTGCCAGCAGCCAAGTATTTATGGCGGGACTAGCCTGGGAGCAGTACTTC.

The chain combines TRBV12-3 or TRBV12-4 with TRBJ2-7; no firm D call. V was trimmed by 2 bases and J by 10 bases, leaving 15 bases between them. The CDR3 is 13 amino acids. Here the CDR3 DNA reads TGTGCCAGCAGTTTAACGTACCAAGAGATCCAGTACTTC. It encodes CASSLTYQEIQYF.

The rearrangement uses TRBV11-2 and TRBJ2-1; D might be TRBD1 (5 bases). Trimming left V 4 bases short and J 8 bases short, with 12 bases between. CDR3 length: 13 amino acids. Germline CDR1 is SGHAT and CDR2 is FQNNGV. As DNA, the CDR3 is TGTGCCAGCAGCTCCGACAGCCTCGATGAGCAGTTCTTC. Translating it yields CASSSDSLDEQFF.

This clonotype showed up just once. The J gene is TRBJ2-7, the V gene TRBV6-4; no clear D. V lost 4 bases, J lost 3 bases, and 10 bases lay in between. CDR3 length: 13 residues. The germline gives CDR1 MRHNA, CDR2 SNTAGT. The CDR3 spells CASSGQDGYEQYF. The CDR3 bases are TGTGCCAGCAGTGGTCAAGACGGCTACGAGCAGTACTTC.

This clonotype was seen only once. The V gene is TRBV18, the J gene TRBJ1-4; possible D gene TRBD1, 5 bases. The CDR3 contains 18 residues. Germline lookup yields CDR1 KGHSH and CDR2 LQKENI. Trimming took 4 bases from V and 3 from J, leaving 21 bases between them. The CDR3 spells CASSLAGAIKGANEKLFF. DNA of the CDR3: TGTGCCAGCTCACTCGCGGGAGCGATCAAAGGGGCTAATGAAAAACTGTTTTTT. Using reference TRBV18 and TRBJ1-4 for the parts outside the CDR3, the full variable domain is NAGVMQNPRHLVRRRGQEARLRCSPMKGHSHVYWYRQLPEEGLKFMVYLQKENIIDESGMPKERFSAEFPKEGPSILRIQQVVRGDSAAYFCASSLAGAIKGANEKLFFGSGTQLSVL.

This clonotype was counted many times. V usage is TRBV29-1 and J usage is TRBJ1-2, with D tentatively TRBD1 (6 bases). The CDR3 is 13 amino acids. CDR1 and CDR2 from the germline V gene are SQVTM and ANQGSEA. V lost 6 bases and J 5 bases, leaving 16 bases between the germline ends. In nucleotides, the CDR3 is TGCAGCGTGGAAAACCAGGGGCCTTATGGCTACACCTTC. Its translation: CSVENQGPYGYTF. The full variable domain, in which reference TRBV29-1 and TRBJ1-2 provide the parts outside the CDR3, is SAVISQKPSRDICQRGTSLTIQCQVDSQVTMMFWYRQQPGQSLTLIATANQGSEATYESGFVIDKFPISRPNLTFSTLTVSNMSPEDSSIYLCSVENQGPYGYTFGSGTRLTVV.

The chain uses TRBV27 and TRBJ1-5; tentatively, D is TRBD1 (5 bases). V was cut by 9 bases and J by 0 bases, with 15 bases left in between. The CDR3 runs to 15 residues. CDR1 MNHEY and CDR2 SMNVEV come from the germline V gene (reference sequence). The DNA of the CDR3 is TGTGCCAGGGACCAGGACAAAGATAGCAATCAGCCCCAGCATTTT. Its protein product is CARDQDKDSNQPQHF.

Turning to this clonotype: The junction departs from the called germline gene at one end, perhaps through a read error. The V call is TRBV12-3 or TRBV12-4, the J call TRBJ2-6, with a weak D call TRBD2 (6 bases). The length of the CDR3 is 15 residues. CDR3 nucleotide sequence: TGTGCCAGCATTCCCAGGACGGGCGGGACCAACGTCCGGACTTTC. Its translation is CASIPRTGGTNVRTF.

This clonotype occurred a few times. This chain uses TRBV5-1 with TRBJ2-1; D is possibly TRBD1 or TRBD2 (5 bases each). V was shortened by 0 bases and J by 4 bases, with 14 bases between the two germline ends. Germline assignment: CDR1 SGHRS and CDR2 YFSETQ. This CDR3 has 16 amino acids. Here the CDR3 DNA reads TGCGCCAGCAGCTTGGAAAATCGGGACCCTTACAATGAGCAGTTCTTC. It yields the protein CASSLENRDPYNEQFF.

V usage is TRBV29-1 and J usage is TRBJ1-2; D might be TRBD1 (5 bases). The CDR3 loop spans 14 amino acids. Germline assignment: CDR1 SQVTM and CDR2 ANQGSEA. V lost 7 bases, J lost 3 bases, and 18 bases lay in between. CDR3 region: CSAAPGTAHYGYTF. The CDR3 bases are TGCAGCGCAGCCCCCGGGACCGCGCACTATGGCTACACCTTC. The whole variable domain, filled in from reference TRBV29-1 and TRBJ1-2, reads SAVISQKPSRDICQRGTSLTIQCQVDSQVTMMFWYRQQPGQSLTLIATANQGSEATYESGFVIDKFPISRPNLTFSTLTVSNMSPEDSSIYLCSAAPGTAHYGYTFGSGTRLTVV.

This clonotype appeared a few times. This rearrangement joins TRBV5-1 to TRBJ1-2, with TRBD1 matching 8 bases. The CDR3 length is 14 residues. J lost 3 bases, V lost 2 bases, and 3 bases had no gene match. The V gene's germline CDR1 is SGHRS and CDR2 YFSETQ. The CDR3 DNA reads TGCGCCAGCAGCTTTCAGGGGGCGGACTATGGCTACACCTTC. Translating gives CASSFQGADYGYTF.

The table lists this clonotype with many counts. This rearrangement joins TRBV4-1 to TRBJ2-5, with TRBD2 matching 8 bases. The CDR3 extends over 17 amino acids. Per germline, CDR1 MGHRA and CDR2 YSYEKL. With 2 bases clipped from V and 0 bases from J, the junction kept 8 bases outside the gene matches. CDR3: CASSQQPGGGYQETQYF. DNA of the CDR3: TGCGCCAGCAGCCAACAACCCGGGGGGGGGTACCAAGAGACCCAGTACTTC.